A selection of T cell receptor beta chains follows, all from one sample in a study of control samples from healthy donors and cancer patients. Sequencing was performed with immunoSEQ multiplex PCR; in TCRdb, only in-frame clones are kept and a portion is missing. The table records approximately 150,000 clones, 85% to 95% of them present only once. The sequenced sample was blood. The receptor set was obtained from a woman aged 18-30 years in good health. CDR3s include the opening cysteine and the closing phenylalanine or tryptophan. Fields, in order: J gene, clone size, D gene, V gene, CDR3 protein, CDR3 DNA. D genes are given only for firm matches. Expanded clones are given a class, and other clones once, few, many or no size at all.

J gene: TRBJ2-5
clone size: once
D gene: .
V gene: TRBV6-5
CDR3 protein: CASRGHKFETQYF
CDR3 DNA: TGTGCCAGCAGGGGTCACAAGTTCGAGACCCAGTACTTC

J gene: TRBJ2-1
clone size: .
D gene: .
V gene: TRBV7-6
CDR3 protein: CASSSRSPGETRGNEQFF
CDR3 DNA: TGTGCCAGCAGCTCCCGCTCTCCTGGGGAAACGCGGGGCAATGAGCAGTTCTTC

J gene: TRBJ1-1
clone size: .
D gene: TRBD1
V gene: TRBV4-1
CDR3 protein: CASSQPVVRGRPPFTTEAFF
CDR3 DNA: TGCGCCAGCAGCCAACCGGTTGTCAGGGGGCGGCCCCCTTTCACCACTGAAGCTTTCTTT

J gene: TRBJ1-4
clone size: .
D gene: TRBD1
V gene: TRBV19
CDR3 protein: CASDRVGEKLFF
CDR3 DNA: TGTGCCAGCGACAGGGTTGGCGAAAAACTGTTTTTT

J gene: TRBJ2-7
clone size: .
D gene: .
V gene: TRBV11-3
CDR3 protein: CASSPRRALGEQYF
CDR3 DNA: TGTGCCAGCAGCCCCCGCCGGGCTTTAGGCGAGCAGTACTTC

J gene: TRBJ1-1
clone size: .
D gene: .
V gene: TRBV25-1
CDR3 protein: CASSETGRWTEAFF
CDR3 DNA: TGTGCCAGCAGTGAAACAGGGAGATGGACTGAAGCTTTCTTT

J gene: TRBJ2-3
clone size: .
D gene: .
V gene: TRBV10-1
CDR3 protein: CASSESRVYGREDTQYF
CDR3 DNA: TGCGCCAGCAGTGAGTCACGGGTATACGGGCGTGAAGATACGCAGTATTTT

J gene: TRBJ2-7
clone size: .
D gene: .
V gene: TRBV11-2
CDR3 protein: CASSLERYEQYF
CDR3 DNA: TGTGCCAGCAGCTTGGAGCGCTACGAGCAGTACTTC

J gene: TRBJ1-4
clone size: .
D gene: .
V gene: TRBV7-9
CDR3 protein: CASSPNSGEKLFF
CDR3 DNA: TGTGCCAGCAGCCCAAACTCAGGGGAAAAACTGTTTTTT

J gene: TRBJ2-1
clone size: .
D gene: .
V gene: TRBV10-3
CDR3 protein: CAISEYGTTTNEQFF
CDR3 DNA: TGTGCCATCAGTGAGTATGGGACGACGACGAATGAGCAGTTCTTC

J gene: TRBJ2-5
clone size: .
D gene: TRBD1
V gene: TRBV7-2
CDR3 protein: CASSNTGGWETQYF
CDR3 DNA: TGTGCCAGCAGCAACACAGGGGGCTGGGAGACCCAGTACTTC

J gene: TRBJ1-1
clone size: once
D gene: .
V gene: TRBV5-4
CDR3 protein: CASSQGAEAFF
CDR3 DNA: TGTGCCAGCAGCCAGGGTGCTGAAGCTTTCTTT

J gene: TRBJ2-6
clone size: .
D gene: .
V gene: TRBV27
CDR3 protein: CASSFLSSGANVLTF
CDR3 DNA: TGTGCCAGCAGTTTCCTGAGTTCTGGGGCCAACGTCCTGACTTTC

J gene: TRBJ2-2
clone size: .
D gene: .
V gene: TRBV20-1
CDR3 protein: CSASPGNGELFF
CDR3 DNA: TGCAGTGCTAGTCCGGGAAACGGGGAGCTGTTTTTT